One and the same sample provided the 7 T cell receptor beta chains below, sequenced in a study of blood T cell repertoires in COVID-19. The repertoire was sequenced with immunoSEQ multiplex PCR; TCRdb's copy has only in-frame clones and lacks some. This table holds under 300,000 clones, 89% found once. Sequencing was carried out using peripheral blood. These receptors were collected from a man in his fifties or sixties with acute or convalescent COVID-19.

There are a few counts of this clone. This chain connects TRBV9 to TRBJ2-7; TRBD2 matches 8 bases. V was clipped by 0 bases and J by 1 base; unmatched bases: 3. Germline V gene data show CDR1 as SGDLS and CDR2 as YYNGEE. CDR3 length: 15 amino acids. In DNA form, the CDR3 reads TGTGCCAGCAGCGTAGCTTCTAGCGGGTCCTACGAGCAGTACTTC. It yields the protein CASSVASSGSYEQYF.

The J gene is TRBJ1-1, the V gene TRBV6-5; TRBD1 is a possible D gene (5 bases). This CDR3 is 14 amino acids long. CDR1 is MNHEY, CDR2 SVGAGI, per germline. V was pared by 10 bases and J by 0 bases, with 15 bases between. DNA of the CDR3: TGTGCCACCATCTTACAGGCTCTGAACACTGAAGCTTTCTTT. It is translated as CATILQALNTEAFF.

The CDR3 coding sequence is TGTGCCAGTAGTATAGCAGGGGAATTTCAGCCCCAGCATTTT. Its translation is CASSIAGEFQPQHF. The gene calls are TRBV19 and TRBJ1-5; maybe TRBD1 (6 bases). Per germline, CDR1 LNHDA and CDR2 SQIVND (reference sequence). Trimming left V 1 base short and J 6 bases short, with 10 bases between. CDR3 size: 14 residues.

V and J are TRBV12-3 or TRBV12-4 and TRBJ2-4; D may be TRBD1 (5 bases). The length of the CDR3 is 11 residues. V lost 6 bases and J 8 bases, leaving 8 bases between the germline ends. The CDR3 nucleotides read TGTGCCAGCAGAACAGGCCACATTCAGTACTTC. Residues: CASRTGHIQYF.

V is TRBV5-6 and J is TRBJ2-7; D is ambiguous. Trimming took off 4 bases at V and 0 bases at J, with 14 bases between the two ends. Per the germline V gene, CDR1 is SGHDT and CDR2 is YYEEEE. The CDR3 covers 15 residues. The CDR3 reads CASSITRISSYEQYF. DNA for the CDR3: TGTGCCAGCAGCATTACCAGGATCAGCTCCTACGAGCAGTACTTC.

This chain joins TRBV19 and TRBJ1-1; tentatively, D is TRBD1 (5 bases). CDR1 LNHDA and CDR2 SQIVND come from the germline V gene (reference sequence). Trimming removed 2 bases at V and 11 bases at J, with 18 bases between. CDR3 length: 14 amino acids. The chain's CDR3 is CASSIRPHAGDAFF. Written as DNA, the CDR3 is TGTGCCAGTAGTATACGCCCTCACGCGGGGGACGCTTTCTTT. The full variable domain, with the rest looked up from reference TRBV19 and TRBJ1-1, is DGGITQSPKYLFRKEGQNVTLSCEQNLNHDAMYWYRQDPGQGLRLIYYSQIVNDFQKGDIAEGYSVSREKKESFPLTVTSAQKNPTAFYLCASSIRPHAGDAFFGQGTRLTVV.

The chain recombines TRBV10-1 with TRBJ2-7, with D possibly matching TRBD1 (6 bases). Germline CDR1 reads WNHNN; CDR2 reads SYGVQD (reference sequence). The CDR3 is made up of 15 amino acids. Trimming took 3 bases from V and 3 from J, leaving 15 bases between them. The DNA for the CDR3 is TGCGCCAGCAGTGAAGGGCTGGGCAGGGGCTACGAGCAGTACTTC. It is translated as CASSEGLGRGYEQYF.